The 26 T cell receptor beta chains below were found in one sample sequenced in a study of T-cell reconstitution after alpha-beta-depleted transplantation in children. Library preparation (for TCRbeta) was performed with unique molecular identifiers. TCRdb fed the PCR reads into MiXCR, producing one record per CDR3 protein. The sample yields a few hundred thousand distinct CDR3 sequences, approximately 20% seen once. The source material was PBMCs from the stem cell graft donor, sampled from the stem cell graft. Receptor source: a human donor who donated a stem cell graft to a child with acute lymphoblastic leukemia.

In this sample, this clonotype turned up a few times. The chain employs TRBV7-3 and TRBJ2-3, with no clear D. V was pared by 5 bases and J by 8 bases, with 20 bases between. The germline V gene has CDR1 SGHTA and CDR2 FQGTGA. The CDR3 runs 15 residues. The chain's CDR3 is CASSPRGLRLGTQYF. The CDR3 bases are TGTGCCAGCAGCCCCCGTGGGTTGAGGCTAGGTACGCAGTATTTT.

This clonotype has only a few counts. The chain combines TRBV6-6 with TRBJ2-2; the D is unclear. CDR1 is MNHNY and CDR2 is SVGAGI in the germline V gene (reference sequence). V gave up 4 bases and J gave up 5 bases, with 8 bases separating them. The length of the CDR3 is 13 residues. The CDR3 spells CASSFRVTGELFF. CDR3 DNA sequence: TGTGCCAGCAGTTTTCGGGTTACCGGGGAGCTGTTTTTT.

For the CDR3, the DNA is TGTGCCAGCAGCCCCTTGGGGAGGGGCAGGAGCGACAATGAGCAGTTCTTC. This encodes CASSPLGRGRSDNEQFF. The chain joins TRBV11-2 to TRBJ2-1; 7 bases line up with TRBD2. This CDR3 region has 17 residues. V trimming: 5 bases; J trimming: 5 bases; junction bases outside the gene matches: 15. Looked up from germline, CDR1 is SGHAT and CDR2 is FQNNGV.

The J gene is TRBJ2-7, the V gene TRBV20-1; D possibly uses TRBD1 or TRBD2 (5 bases each). The V end lost 0 bases, the J end lost 5 bases, and 14 bases lay between the germline ends. Germline CDR1 reads DFQATT; CDR2 reads SNEGSKA (reference sequence). The CDR3 is 14 residues long. CDR3 protein: CSARDRGRGHEQYF. Written as DNA, the CDR3 is TGCAGTGCTAGAGATCGTGGAAGGGGACACGAGCAGTACTTC.

The rearrangement joins TRBV5-1 to TRBJ2-7; maybe TRBD1 (5 bases). Germline V CDR1 and CDR2: SGHRS, YFSETQ. This CDR3 contains 13 residues. Deletions cut 0 bases from V and 3 bases from J, with 7 bases between. In DNA form, the CDR3 reads TGCGCCAGCAGCTTGGTGGACAACTACGAGCAGTACTTC. It specifies CASSLVDNYEQYF. Full variable domain (rest looked up from reference TRBV5-1 and TRBJ2-7): KAGVTQTPRYLIKTRGQQVTLSCSPISGHRSVSWYQQTPGQGLQFLFEYFSETQRNKGNFPGRFSGRQFSNSRSEMNVSTLELGDSALYLCASSLVDNYEQYFGPGTRLTVT.

In DNA form, the CDR3 reads TGTGCCAGCAGTTATCAGGGTATAGGTGAAAAACTGTTTTTT. The encoded protein is CASSYQGIGEKLFF. The chain uses TRBV27 and TRBJ1-4, with a possible D match to TRBD1 (5 bases). The CDR3 extends over 14 amino acids. V dropped 4 bases and J dropped 7 bases, with 13 bases sitting between them. Per germline, CDR1 MNHEY and CDR2 SMNVEV (reference sequence).

The rearrangement joins TRBV5-1 to TRBJ2-5; TRBD1 aligns across 8 bases. The length of the CDR3 is 16 residues. Germline V gene sequence: CDR1 SGHRS, CDR2 YFSETQ. V lost 2 bases, J lost 2 bases, and 8 bases stayed unmatched. CDR3 DNA: TGCGCCAGCAGCTTAGACAGGGGCGAATATCAAGAGACCCAGTACTTC. Protein product: CASSLDRGEYQETQYF.

J is TRBJ1-4 and V is TRBV5-1, with D uncertain. This CDR3 has 15 amino acids. Germline values: CDR1 SGHRS, CDR2 YFSETQ. V was shortened by 4 bases and J by 4 bases, with 14 bases between the two germline ends. CDR3 in DNA: TGCGCCAGCAGCGGATCCGAGGTTCGTAATGAAAAACTGTTTTTT. Encoded protein: CASSGSEVRNEKLFF.

The rearrangement uses TRBV7-3 and TRBJ2-1; 9 positions agree with TRBD1. CDR3 length: 17 residues. In germline, CDR1 is SGHTA, CDR2 FQGTGA. V shed 2 bases and J 8 bases; nucleotides not matched to a gene: 13. The CDR3 sequence: CASSLSPAGQGGHEQFF. CDR3 nucleotides: TGTGCCAGCAGCTTATCGCCCGCGGGACAGGGTGGCCATGAGCAGTTCTTC. Full variable domain (missing parts from reference TRBV7-3 and TRBJ2-1): GAGVSQTPSNKVTEKGKYVELRCDPISGHTALYWYRQSLGQGPEFLIYFQGTGAADDSGLPNDRFFAVRPEGSVSTLKIQRTERGDSAVYLCASSLSPAGQGGHEQFFGPGTRLTVL.

This clonotype was counted only a few times. The chain links TRBV20-1 to TRBJ1-5; possible D gene TRBD1, 5 bases. The V and J ends lost 6 bases and 5 bases respectively, with 14 bases between them. CDR3 length equals 13 residues. Looked up from germline, CDR1 is DFQATT and CDR2 is SNEGSKA (reference sequence). Here the CDR3 DNA reads TGCAGTGCAGGCAGGGACTTATATCAGCCCCAGCATTTT. Translated: CSAGRDLYQPQHF.

This clonotype was found a few times. The rearrangement links TRBV27 to TRBJ2-7, with 10 positions matching TRBD1. This CDR3 contains 15 residues. Trimming cost V 6 bases and J 0 bases; bases outside gene matches: 5. Germline lookup yields CDR1 MNHEY and CDR2 SMNVEV (reference sequence). The CDR3 loop is CASRRGQGISYEQYF. Here the CDR3 DNA reads TGTGCCAGCAGGAGGGGACAGGGGATCTCCTACGAGCAGTACTTC.

The chain links TRBV9 to TRBJ2-2; tentatively, D is TRBD2 (6 bases). The CDR3 consists of 15 residues. Germline lookup yields CDR1 SGDLS and CDR2 YYNGEE. V gave up 0 bases and J gave up 6 bases, with 12 bases separating them. The CDR3 spells CASSVDGRGAGELFF. In DNA form, the CDR3 reads TGTGCCAGCAGCGTAGACGGGAGAGGGGCCGGGGAGCTGTTTTTT.

This clonotype was seen a few times. The J gene is TRBJ1-1, the V gene TRBV29-1, with D unresolved. Germline V lookup: CDR1 SQVTM, CDR2 ANQGSEA. Trimming stripped 5 bases from V and 1 base from J, with 11 bases between. CDR3 size: 13 residues. Here the CDR3 DNA reads TGCAGCGTTCCGACCCGTGGGAACACTGAAGCTTTCTTT. Amino acid sequence: CSVPTRGNTEAFF.

Here the CDR3 reads CASSVGDSGGNTEAFF. CDR3 bases: TGTGCCAGCAGCGTAGGGGACAGTGGAGGGAACACTGAAGCTTTCTTT. The genes are TRBV9 and TRBJ1-1; 7 nucleotides agree with TRBD1. The CDR3 has 16 amino acids. CDR1 SGDLS and CDR2 YYNGEE come from the germline V gene. V shed 0 bases, J shed 1 base, and the junction held 6 bases outside the gene matches. The full variable domain, rest sourced from reference TRBV9 and TRBJ1-1, is DSGVTQTPKHLITATGQRVTLRCSPRSGDLSVYWYQQSLDQGLQFLIQYYNGEERAKGNILERFSAQQFPDLHSELNLSSLELGDSALYFCASSVGDSGGNTEAFFGQGTRLTVV.

V gene TRBV5-1 combines with J gene TRBJ2-4, with D possibly TRBD1 on 6 matching bases. The CDR3 loop spans 15 amino acids. V was trimmed by 4 bases and J by 0 bases, leaving 11 bases between them. CDR1 SGHRS and CDR2 YFSETQ come from the germline V gene. CDR3 bases: TGCGCCAGCAGCATAACGACAGGAGCCAAAAACATTCAGTACTTC. Translation gives CASSITTGAKNIQYF.

In this sample, this clonotype turned up a few times. The chain links TRBV7-2 to TRBJ2-3; 14 bases align to TRBD2. The CDR3 totals 18 residues. The germline V gene encodes CDR1 SGHTA and CDR2 FQGNSA. Losses at the gene ends were 0 bases for V and 8 bases for J; bases not matched to a gene: 10. CDR3 region: CASSLAPPTSGRAGTQYF. The CDR3 DNA reads TGTGCCAGCAGCTTAGCACCCCCGACTAGCGGGAGGGCGGGTACGCAGTATTTT. Full variable domain (remainder filled in from reference TRBV7-2 and TRBJ2-3): GAGVSQSPSNKVTEKGKDVELRCDPISGHTALYWYRQSLGQGLEFLIYFQGNSAPDKSGLPSDRFSAERTGGSVSTLTIQRTQQEDSAVYLCASSLAPPTSGRAGTQYFGPGTRLTVL.

This clonotype turned up a few times. V and J are TRBV12-3 or TRBV12-4 and TRBJ1-2; D might be TRBD1 (5 bases). Between the trimmed V and J ends, which lost 1 base and 7 bases, there was a span of 22 bases. The CDR3 totals 17 residues. The CDR3 region is CASSLGGGGGMGSGYTF. In DNA form, the CDR3 reads TGTGCCAGCAGTTTAGGGGGGGGTGGGGGAATGGGTAGTGGCTACACCTTC.

This clonotype was seen more than once but under ten times. The chain uses TRBV6-2 or TRBV6-3 and TRBJ2-7; TRBD1 agrees at 7 bases. Germline V gives CDR1 MNHEY, CDR2 SVGEGT. The CDR3 has 13 residues. J lost 5 bases, V lost 2 bases, and 3 bases had no gene match. CDR3 bases: TGTGCCAGCAGTTACGCCCAGGGGGACGAGCAGTACTTC. Translation: CASSYAQGDEQYF.

The genes are TRBV27 and TRBJ1-1; 10 bases are shared with TRBD1. Germline CDR1 MNHEY, CDR2 SMNVEV (reference sequence). This CDR3 is 12 amino acids long. Trimming took 2 bases from V and 11 from J; bases not matched to a gene: 2. CDR3 nucleotides: TGTGCCAGCAGTTTACGGGGACAGGGGGCTTTCTTT. It yields the protein CASSLRGQGAFF.

The rearrangement joins TRBV7-9 to TRBJ2-1, with D perhaps TRBD2 (6 bases). CDR1 and CDR2 from the germline V gene are SEHNR and FQNEAQ (reference sequence). V shed 5 bases and J shed 10 bases, with 24 bases lying between them. CDR3 size: 16 residues. CDR3 protein: CASSETGLPVFGEQFF. DNA for the CDR3: TGTGCCAGCAGCGAAACGGGACTCCCTGTTTTTGGAGAGCAGTTCTTC.

As regards this clonotype: One end of the junction does not line up with germline, which may come from a read error. The chain joins TRBV12-3 or TRBV12-4 to TRBJ2-7, with 11 bases fitting TRBD1. This CDR3 spans 15 amino acids. The DNA of the CDR3 is TGTGCCGGCAGTCAAGGACAGGGGGCGGCCTACGAGCAGTACTTC. It specifies CAGSQGQGAAYEQYF.

This clonotype was observed a few times. J is TRBJ2-3 and V is TRBV20-1; D not certain. CDR3 length: 10 residues. CDR1 and CDR2 (germline): DFQATT, SNEGSKA (reference sequence). In DNA form, the CDR3 reads TGCAGCATTGCTAGGGATACGCAGTATTTT. This translates into CSIARDTQYF.

The CDR3 DNA reads as TGCGCCAGCAGCTTGGAACAGTACTCGGAAGGGGCCAACGTCCTGACTTTC. Translating it yields CASSLEQYSEGANVLTF. The chain combines TRBV5-1 with TRBJ2-6, with D uncertain. Germline V gives CDR1 SGHRS, CDR2 YFSETQ. There are 17 residues in the CDR3. The V end lost 0 bases, the J end lost 4 bases, and 14 bases lay between the germline ends.

This clonotype has only a few counts. This chain uses TRBV5-1 with TRBJ2-2, with D perhaps matching TRBD1 or TRBD2 (5 bases each). V was clipped by 8 bases and J by 2 bases, with 10 bases between them. The length of the CDR3 is 13 residues. From germline, CDR1 is SGHRS and CDR2 YFSETQ. The CDR3 loop is CASLGPNTGELFF. The CDR3 DNA reads as TGCGCCAGTTTGGGACCAAACACCGGGGAGCTGTTTTTT.

This rearrangement joins TRBV4-1 to TRBJ2-7; the D gene could be TRBD1 or TRBD2 (5 bases each). The CDR3 runs to 12 residues. Trimming stripped 4 bases from V and 5 bases from J, with 9 bases between. CDR1 MGHRA and CDR2 YSYEKL come from the germline V gene. Here the CDR3 reads CASSRGANEQYF. The CDR3 coding sequence is TGCGCCAGCAGCCGAGGGGCGAACGAGCAGTACTTC.

J is TRBJ2-7 and V is TRBV5-5; no definite D call. There are 13 residues in the CDR3. The germline gives CDR1 SGHKS, CDR2 YYEKEE (reference sequence). V dropped 7 bases and J dropped 2 bases, with 13 bases sitting between them. The CDR3, as DNA: TGTGCCAGCTATCGGCACGGAACCTACGAGCAGTACTTC. Residues: CASYRHGTYEQYF.